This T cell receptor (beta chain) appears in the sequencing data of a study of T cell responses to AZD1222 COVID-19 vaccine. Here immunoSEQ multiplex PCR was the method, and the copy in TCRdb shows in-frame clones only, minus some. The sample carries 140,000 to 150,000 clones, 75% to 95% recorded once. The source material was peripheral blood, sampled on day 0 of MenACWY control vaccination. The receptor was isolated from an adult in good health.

This chain's CDR3 is CAISKNTGTSGRNGELFF. Here the CDR3 DNA reads TGTGCCATCAGTAAGAATACCGGGACTAGCGGGAGGAACGGGGAGCTGTTTTTT. V and J are TRBV10-3 and TRBJ2-2, with 15 bases identical to TRBD2. Germline CDR1 ENHRY, CDR2 SYGVKD. Losses at the gene ends were 5 bases for V and 7 bases for J; bases not matched to a gene: 11. The CDR3 runs 18 residues.